This passage covers 19 T cell receptor beta chains from one sample sequenced in a study of T cell changes during pregnancy in multiple sclerosis. Repertoires were generated with immunoSEQ multiplex PCR, while TCRdb's copy carries only in-frame clones and drops some. The table lists roughly 46,000 clones, almost 95% of them singletons. The material sequenced was CD8+ T cells from peripheral blood mononuclear cells, taken in the first trimester of pregnancy. Receptor source: a female donor with multiple sclerosis, enrolled in a pregnancy study.

V usage is TRBV27 and J usage is TRBJ2-7; TRBD2 aligns across 13 bases. The trim removed 2 bases at V and 4 bases at J, leaving 2 bases unmatched. CDR1 is MNHEY, CDR2 SMNVEV, per germline (reference sequence). The CDR3 has 15 amino acids. CDR3 region: CASSLGTSGMYEQYF. The CDR3 region has the DNA TGTGCCAGCAGTTTAGGGACTAGCGGGATGTACGAGCAGTACTTC.

The rearrangement links TRBV6-5 to TRBJ1-5; no reliable D call. Germline values: CDR1 MNHEY, CDR2 SVGAGI. CDR3 length: 14 amino acids. V lost 6 bases, J lost 2 bases, and 11 bases lay in between. CDR3 in amino acids: CASRRGNGNQPQHF. DNA for the CDR3: TGTGCCAGCAGAAGAGGGAATGGCAATCAGCCCCAGCATTTT.

Remarks on this clone: This sample also contains other DNA sequences that code for the same CDR3. The rearrangement uses TRBV27 and TRBJ2-7; 9 positions match TRBD2. Germline loops: CDR1 MNHEY, CDR2 SMNVEV (reference sequence). This CDR3 contains 14 residues. Trimming removed 5 bases from V and 2 bases from J; junction bases left unmatched: 4. CDR3 nucleotides: TGTGCCAGCAGTCCGGGACTAGCACCCTACGAGCAGTACTTC. Encoded protein: CASSPGLAPYEQYF.

V usage is TRBV4-1 and J usage is TRBJ1-2; 7 nucleotides agree with TRBD1. The germline V gene encodes CDR1 MGHRA and CDR2 YSYEKL. This CDR3 has 15 amino acids. V was pared by 0 bases and J by 4 bases, with 5 bases of the junction left unmatched. Here the CDR3 DNA reads TGCGCCAGCAGCCAAGATACCGACAGGGTCTATGGCTACACCTTC. It yields the protein CASSQDTDRVYGYTF.

Worth noting for this clone: At one end the junction does not follow the germline gene, possibly because of a read error. The chain links TRBV29-1 to TRBJ1-3; D not certain. The CDR3 has 12 residues. From germline, CDR1 is SQVTM and CDR2 ANQGSEA. The CDR3 is CSVEGRGNTIYF. In nucleotides, the CDR3 is TGCAGCGTGGAAGGGAGGGGAAACACCATATATTTT.

This rearrangement joins TRBV9 to TRBJ2-5; TRBD2 matches at 10 bases. The J segment lost 1 base and the V segment lost 5 bases, leaving 2 bases of the junction unmatched. The CDR3 is 14 residues long. Germline V gene sequence: CDR1 SGDLS, CDR2 YYNGEE. The CDR3 sequence: CASSSSGGQETQYF. CDR3 nucleotide sequence: TGTGCCAGCAGTTCTAGCGGGGGCCAAGAGACCCAGTACTTC.

The gene calls are TRBV28 and TRBJ2-4; 9 bases line up with TRBD1. The CDR3 is made up of 16 amino acids. Per the germline V gene, CDR1 is MDHEN and CDR2 is SYDVKM. V was clipped by 5 bases and J by 0 bases; unmatched bases: 5. CDR3 in amino acids: CASSPRQGVAKNIQYF. The CDR3 DNA sequence: TGTGCCAGCAGTCCGCGACAGGGGGTAGCCAAAAACATTCAGTACTTC.

The V gene is TRBV7-9, the J gene TRBJ1-1, with unresolved D. V shed 6 bases and J shed 7 bases, with 15 bases lying between them. From germline, CDR1 is SEHNR and CDR2 FQNEAQ (reference sequence). This CDR3 is built from 13 residues. CDR3 coding DNA: TGTGCCAGCAGATCAACGGAGGGCGTTGAAGCTTTCTTT. The encoded protein is CASRSTEGVEAFF.

This clone was picked up a small number of times. J is TRBJ1-1 and V is TRBV27; TRBD1 matches at 10 bases. CDR3 length: 13 amino acids. Germline trimming cut 10 bases from V and 0 bases from J; bases unmatched to any gene: 2. Germline loops: CDR1 MNHEY, CDR2 SMNVEV (reference sequence). The CDR3 coding sequence is TGTGCCACCGGGACAGGGGTGAACACTGAAGCTTTCTTT. Protein: CATGTGVNTEAFF.

On this clone: At the DNA level, this CDR3 is encoded by other sequences in the same sample as well. This sequence joins TRBV4-1 and TRBJ1-3; 10 bases line up with TRBD1. Germline V CDR1 and CDR2: MGHRA, YSYEKL. This CDR3 has 15 residues. V lost 3 bases to trimming and J lost 4 bases; unmatched junction nucleotides: 3. CDR3 region: CASSQDRGTGNTIYF. The CDR3 region has the DNA TGCGCCAGCAGCCAGGACAGGGGGACCGGAAACACCATATATTTT.

V usage is TRBV6-5 and J usage is TRBJ2-5; D possibly corresponds to TRBD2 (5 bases). Germline V gives CDR1 MNHEY, CDR2 SVGAGI. Trimming stripped 1 base from V and 4 bases from J, with 7 bases between. The CDR3 totals 13 residues. CDR3 sequence: CASSYYEGETQYF. The CDR3 DNA follows: TGTGCCAGCAGTTACTACGAGGGAGAGACCCAGTACTTC.

This chain links TRBV11-3 with TRBJ2-7; unclear D gene. CDR3 length: 14 residues. V gave up 4 bases and J gave up 5 bases, with 15 bases separating them. Germline-derived CDR1 and CDR2 are SGHNT and YENEEA. CDR3 nucleotide sequence: TGTGCCAGCAGCTCAGCCGACATGCCCAACGAGCAGTACTTC. This translates into CASSSADMPNEQYF.

The rearrangement joins TRBV4-3 to TRBJ2-1; 10 positions agree with TRBD2. The V gene's germline CDR1 is LGHNA and CDR2 YSLEER. V lost 4 bases, J lost 6 bases, and 6 bases stayed unmatched. This CDR3 is built from 15 residues. The CDR3: CASSPLAGGLNEQFF. The CDR3 DNA follows: TGCGCCAGCAGCCCTTTAGCGGGGGGCCTCAATGAGCAGTTCTTC.

This sequence joins TRBV29-1 and TRBJ2-1; 11 nucleotides agree with TRBD2. Trimming removed 7 bases from V and 7 bases from J; junction bases left unmatched: 9. The CDR3 runs to 14 residues. Germline lookup yields CDR1 SQVTM and CDR2 ANQGSEA. The CDR3 is CSARSVAGGNEQFF. CDR3 nucleotide sequence: TGCAGCGCCCGGTCGGTAGCGGGAGGGAATGAGCAGTTCTTC.

The CDR3 spells CASSVAGSTEAFF. The CDR3 DNA is TGTGCCAGCAGCGTAGCAGGTAGCACTGAAGCTTTCTTT. V and J are TRBV9 and TRBJ1-1; D remains ambiguous. The V end lost 0 bases, the J end lost 4 bases, and 7 bases lay between the germline ends. The CDR3 totals 13 residues. The germline gives CDR1 SGDLS, CDR2 YYNGEE.

The J gene is TRBJ1-2, the V gene TRBV15; perhaps TRBD1 as D (5 bases). Trimming took 4 bases from V and 8 from J, leaving 14 bases between them. Germline V CDR1 and CDR2: LNHNV, YYDKDF (reference sequence). CDR3 length: 13 residues. The CDR3 loop is CATSTTSGMGYTF. CDR3 DNA: TGTGCCACCAGCACGACCTCAGGGATGGGCTACACCTTC.

This clone was seen only once. The genes are TRBV6-4 and TRBJ2-3, with 15 bases fitting TRBD2. Per germline, CDR1 MRHNA and CDR2 SNTAGT. This CDR3 spans 15 amino acids. The V and J ends lost 5 bases and 4 bases, in that order; junction bases with no gene match: 1. CDR3 DNA sequence: TGTGCCAGCAGTTGGACTAGCGGGGGGGCAGATACGCAGTATTTT. It yields the protein CASSWTSGGADTQYF.

The genes are TRBV27 and TRBJ1-6; D is unclear. V dropped 4 bases and J dropped 9 bases, with 13 bases sitting between them. Germline CDR1 and CDR2: MNHEY and SMNVEV (reference sequence). The CDR3 is made up of 14 amino acids. The CDR3, as DNA: TGTGCCAGCAGTTGGTGGGCTGGTGGTTCACCCCTCCACTTT. Translating gives CASSWWAGGSPLHF.

The CDR3: CATYSRDRGYEQYF. CDR3 nucleotides: TGTGCCACCTATTCACGGGACAGGGGCTACGAGCAGTACTTC. This sequence joins TRBV28 and TRBJ2-7, with TRBD1 identical over 10 bases. Germline values: CDR1 MDHEN, CDR2 SYDVKM. The CDR3 is made up of 14 amino acids. V shed 10 bases and J 3 bases; nucleotides not matched to a gene: 9.